This T cell receptor beta chain was captured in a study of cytomegalovirus exposure and HLA in healthy donors (dated by TCRdb to 2017 to 2019). Broadly, across the study: The 500 to 800 repertoires of the first cohort and the approximately 110 validation repertoires were produced on the same platform, according to a later analysis. The aim of the study was to test whether cataloging public T cell receptors could identify signatures of past pathogen exposure. Along with the 666-subject first cohort, a separate validation cohort of approximately 110 different subjects was used. The study combined high-throughput TCR immunosequencing, statistical association of individual TCRs with disease status, and machine learning to predict cytomegalovirus infection status.

CDR1 MGHRA and CDR2 YSYEKL were looked up in the germline V gene. V is pared back by 2 bases and J by 5 bases, with 15 bases lying between the germline termini. CDR3 length: 15 amino acids, cysteine to phenylalanine. The DNA shown is the 45-base CDR3, in frame from base 1. Of note for this clone: Its cognate antigen has yet to be identified. The sample holds no much larger clone one base away, and base qualities are not on file.

The donors belonged to the validation cohort of over a hundred subjects, which was separate from the roughly 670-subject first cohort. The library was produced with the immunoSEQ multiplex PCR assay. The published analysis was carried out like this. A statistical classification framework was developed to diagnose cytomegalovirus status using the catalog of TCR beta chain sequences. In its TCRdb copy, this immuneACCESS table keeps in-frame sequences only and misses some clones. Where compared with another copy, unresolved V genes explain less than half of these, and the others have no known cause. V and J calls and clone size come straight from that table; D and trimming were deduced from the DNA. Within this sample are 150,000 to 200,000 clones, with roughly 86% of them counted one time only. The biggest ten clones account for 7.2% of the sample. The paper's findings and limits, for the study overall: It was suggested by the authors that the approach could potentially be generalized to other disease states and immunological phenotypes. Subsequent analysis determined that TCRs grouped into clusters in the first cohort also showed a tendency toward co-occurrence across the roughly 120 validation repertoires, and approximately 93% of cluster scores exceeded 0. A later analysis had no HLA typing for the validation cohort, so co-occurrence there was scored across all 130 or so repertoires. A few of the identified cytomegalovirus-associated TCR beta chains were confirmed in vitro to be specific for cytomegalovirus antigens. Across donors, most TCR sequences were observed very rarely, whereas some public TCRs were present in many individuals. In the study, around 160 TCR beta chains were listed as associated with cytomegalovirus. The classifier was reported to diagnose cytomegalovirus status with high specificity and sensitivity in both the original and validation cohorts.

The sequencing sample was made of PBMCs. This clonotype originated in a man younger than 40 in good health and CMV-seropositive. The chain was built from TRBV4-1 and TRBJ2-5, and the D gene may be TRBD2, 5 bases matching. The CDR3 has the sequence CASSQSSGGFETQYF. The DNA sequence is given as TGCGCCAGCAGCCAATCATCTGGCGGGTTTGAGACCCAGTACTTC.